These 32 T cell receptor beta chains were all obtained from the same sample, sequenced in a study of T cells in localized non-small cell lung cancer. The protocol was immunoSEQ multiplex PCR, while the TCRdb copy is restricted to in-frame clones and leaves out a portion. The sample carries about 61,000 clones, about 90% recorded once. The source material was peripheral blood, sampled before any cancer treatment. These receptors were obtained from a man aged 40 to 70 with stage I squamous cell lung carcinoma.

The chain recombines TRBV6-6 with TRBJ1-2, with D possibly being TRBD1 (5 bases). The V and J ends lost 5 bases and 3 bases respectively, with 13 bases between them. Germline V CDR1 and CDR2: MNHNY, SVGAGI (reference sequence). This CDR3 is built from 14 residues. The CDR3 loop is CASSELEGYYGYTF. The CDR3 DNA sequence: TGTGCCAGCAGTGAGTTGGAGGGGTACTATGGCTACACCTTC.

The CDR3 reads CASSWDSRNTEAFF. The CDR3 DNA is TGCGCCAGCAGCTGGGACAGTAGGAACACTGAAGCTTTCTTT. V and J are TRBV5-1 and TRBJ1-1; 7 bases are a match to TRBD1. J lost 1 base, V lost 3 bases, and 3 bases had no gene match. The CDR3 loop spans 14 amino acids. CDR1 and CDR2 from the germline V gene are SGHRS and YFSETQ.

This sequence joins TRBV6-5 and TRBJ2-2, with D possibly TRBD1 on 5 matching bases. The V gene lost 4 bases and the J gene lost 5 bases, with 14 bases spanning the gap. This CDR3 has 15 residues. CDR1 and CDR2 from the germline V gene are MNHEY and SVGAGI. The CDR3 here is CASSSSWGWTGELFF. CDR3 nucleotides: TGTGCCAGCAGTTCCTCGTGGGGCTGGACCGGGGAGCTGTTTTTT.

The CDR3 protein is CASSGDNSYQPQHF. The CDR3 bases are TGTGCCAGCAGTGGGGACAATTCCTATCAGCCCCAGCATTTT. V usage is TRBV6-5 and J usage is TRBJ1-5; D might be TRBD1 (6 bases). CDR3 size: 14 residues. Trimming removed 5 bases from V and 5 bases from J, with 13 bases in between. Germline V gene sequence: CDR1 MNHEY, CDR2 SVGAGI.

This chain uses TRBV30 with TRBJ2-1; perhaps D is TRBD1 or TRBD2 (5 bases each). This CDR3 has 14 amino acids. V lost 2 bases and J 8 bases, leaving 16 bases between the germline ends. The germline CDR1 and CDR2 sequences are GTSNPN and SVGIG (reference sequence). CDR3 loop: CAWSRGRGYHEQFF. The CDR3 region has the DNA TGTGCCTGGAGTCGGGGACGGGGTTATCATGAGCAGTTCTTC.

This chain links TRBV1 with TRBJ2-4; the D call in the table, TRBD2, was not verified against the DNA. TRBV1 is an annotated pseudogene. There are 16 residues in the CDR3. DNA of the CDR3: TGCACCACCGCCCCGCGGGGGGGAGGACCCAAAAACATTCAGTACTTC. Its protein product is CTTAPRGGGPKNIQYF.

The V gene is TRBV19, the J gene TRBJ1-2, with D possibly being TRBD1 (6 bases). The CDR3 has 13 residues. Germline assignment: CDR1 LNHDA and CDR2 SQIVND (reference sequence). V gave up 5 bases and J gave up 2 bases, with 9 bases separating them. In nucleotides, the CDR3 is TGTGCCAGTAGTTTACAGGGCAACTATGGCTACACCTTC. Protein sequence: CASSLQGNYGYTF.

The rearrangement links TRBV7-2 to TRBJ2-4; 8 bases are a match to TRBD1. From germline, CDR1 is SGHTA and CDR2 FQGNSA. This CDR3 has 14 residues. The V and J ends lost 2 bases and 6 bases, in that order; junction bases with no gene match: 3. As DNA, the CDR3 is TGTGCCAGCAGCTTACGACAGGGGATAAACATTCAGTACTTC. Its translation: CASSLRQGINIQYF.

This chain uses TRBV5-8 with TRBJ1-1; D perhaps matches TRBD1 (6 bases). CDR1 SGHTS and CDR2 YDEGEE come from the germline V gene. V was cut by 1 base and J by 4 bases, with 11 bases left in between. The CDR3 has 14 amino acids. CDR3 sequence: CASSLRGLGTEAFF. The CDR3 coding sequence is TGTGCCAGCAGCTTGCGGGGGCTGGGCACTGAAGCTTTCTTT. Complete variable domain (other parts from reference TRBV5-8 and TRBJ1-1): EAGVTQSPTHLIKTRGQQATLRCSPISGHTSVYWYQQALGLGLQFLLWYDEGEERNRGNFPPRFSGRQFPNYSSELNVNALELEDSALYLCASSLRGLGTEAFFGQGTRLTVV.

This sequence joins TRBV10-1 and TRBJ2-3, with D possibly TRBD1 on 6 matching bases. CDR3 length: 13 residues. The V gene lost 6 bases and the J gene lost 3 bases, with 10 bases spanning the gap. The germline V gene has CDR1 WNHNN and CDR2 SYGVQD (reference sequence). The CDR3 DNA sequence: TGCGCCAGCAGCCATCAGGGGACAGATACGCAGTATTTT. It codes for CASSHQGTDTQYF.

This clone was counted ten times or more. The chain combines TRBV27 with TRBJ2-7; D possibly matches TRBD1 or TRBD2 (5 bases each). V was trimmed by 2 bases and J by 0 bases, leaving 11 bases between them. The CDR3 length is 15 residues. The germline V gene encodes CDR1 MNHEY and CDR2 SMNVEV (reference sequence). The chain's CDR3 is CASSLIGALSYEQYF. For the CDR3, the DNA is TGTGCCAGCAGTTTAATCGGGGCTCTCTCCTACGAGCAGTACTTC.

The chain combines TRBV19 with TRBJ2-7, with a weak D call TRBD2 (6 bases). The CDR3 sequence is 15 residues long. V was shortened by 9 bases and J by 3 bases, with 21 bases between the two germline ends. Looked up from germline, CDR1 is LNHDA and CDR2 is SQIVND (reference sequence). The CDR3 nucleotides read TGTGCCAGCAAGGGGTTAGGACCGGGAGTCTACGAGCAGTACTTC. Translating gives CASKGLGPGVYEQYF.

This clone occurred once. The chain carries TRBV5-1 and TRBJ2-2, with D unresolved. V was shortened by 0 bases and J by 0 bases, with 27 bases between the two germline ends. The CDR3 runs 22 residues. Germline CDR1 reads SGHRS; CDR2 reads YFSETQ. CDR3 loop: CASSLVGLALPGRSTNTGELFF. The CDR3 DNA reads as TGCGCCAGCAGCTTGGTCGGGCTGGCCTTGCCCGGGCGATCCACGAACACCGGGGAGCTGTTTTTT.

The V and J genes are TRBV6-5 and TRBJ1-1; D gene unclear. Germline V gene data show CDR1 as MNHEY and CDR2 as SVGAGI. Trimming removed 1 base from V and 3 bases from J, with 9 bases in between. The CDR3 sequence is 14 residues long. For the CDR3, the DNA is TGTGCCAGCAGTTACTTCCGGGCCCACACTGAAGCTTTCTTT. Its protein is CASSYFRAHTEAFF.

The chain combines TRBV7-2 with TRBJ2-5; D gene ambiguous. The V gene's germline CDR1 is SGHTA and CDR2 FQGNSA. V was shortened by 8 bases and J by 2 bases, with 15 bases between the two germline ends. CDR3 length equals 14 residues. The CDR3 loop reads CASGVGILQETQYF. In DNA, the CDR3 is TGTGCCAGCGGGGTGGGGATCCTACAAGAGACCCAGTACTTC.

The chain is built from TRBV5-1 and TRBJ1-3; no definite D call. Germline V CDR1 and CDR2: SGHRS, YFSETQ. The CDR3 runs to 16 residues. Trimming pared 0 bases from V and 0 bases from J, leaving 10 bases between. This chain's CDR3 is CASSLGGKISGNTIYF. CDR3 DNA sequence: TGCGCCAGCAGCTTGGGAGGGAAGATCTCTGGAAACACCATATATTTT.

In nucleotides, the CDR3 is TGTGCCAGCAGCTCGAGGATCGGGACAGGCTTGGGAGAGACCCAGTACTTC. Its translation: CASSSRIGTGLGETQYF. The chain combines TRBV7-9 with TRBJ2-5; TRBD1 agrees at 8 bases. This CDR3 has 17 residues. The trim removed 4 bases at V and 4 bases at J, leaving 14 bases unmatched. Germline-derived CDR1 and CDR2 are SEHNR and FQNEAQ (reference sequence).

The chain employs TRBV5-8 and TRBJ2-7; 8 bases map to TRBD1. The CDR3 loop spans 16 amino acids. Germline V gene lookup returns CDR1 SGHTS and CDR2 YDEGEE. After removal of 4 bases from V and 0 bases from J, the junction contained 9 bases not matched to a gene. Here the CDR3 reads CASSPTTGGFSYEQYF. The CDR3 region has the DNA TGTGCCAGCAGCCCGACCACAGGGGGTTTCTCCTACGAGCAGTACTTC.

The gene calls are TRBV9 and TRBJ2-3; D gene ambiguous. This CDR3 has 18 residues. Germline V CDR1 and CDR2: SGDLS, YYNGEE. V was pared by 0 bases and J by 1 base, with 18 bases between. The CDR3 loop reads CASSVESLVGGGTDTQYF. CDR3 coding DNA: TGTGCCAGCAGCGTAGAATCCCTCGTGGGCGGCGGCACAGATACGCAGTATTTT.

Regarding this clone: Relative to the germline gene, one junction end is altered; a read error may explain this. Other DNA sequences in this sample translate to the same CDR3. V is TRBV7-2 and J is TRBJ1-2, with a tentative D call TRBD1 (5 bases). Germline V lookup: CDR1 SGHTA, CDR2 FQGNSA. This CDR3 is 14 amino acids long. In DNA, the CDR3 is TGTGCCAGCAGCCTAGCGAGGGACGGTCATGGCTACACCTTC. This encodes CASSLARDGHGYTF.

The chain links TRBV28 to TRBJ2-7, with D perhaps matching TRBD2 (5 bases). Germline loops: CDR1 MDHEN, CDR2 SYDVKM. Deletions cut 7 bases from V and 7 bases from J, with 20 bases between. This CDR3 has 14 amino acids. CDR3 nucleotide sequence: TGTGCCAGCAACCCCGGAGGTCGGTTTGGGGAGCAGTACTTC. Translated, it gives CASNPGGRFGEQYF. Supplemented by reference TRBV28 and TRBJ2-7, the full variable domain reads DVKVTQSSRYLVKRTGEKVFLECVQDMDHENMFWYRQDPGLGLRLIYFSYDVKMKEKGDIPEGYSVSREKKERFSLILESASTNQTSMYLCASNPGGRFGEQYFGPGTRLTVT.

The rearrangement uses TRBV18 and TRBJ1-4; no definite D call. Germline CDR1 KGHSH, CDR2 LQKENI. This CDR3 has 14 amino acids. V dropped 3 bases and J dropped 8 bases, with 13 bases sitting between them. The CDR3 region is CASSPPGAEEKLFF. In nucleotides, the CDR3 is TGTGCCAGCTCACCCCCGGGAGCGGAGGAAAAACTGTTTTTT.

The rearrangement uses TRBV19 and TRBJ1-1, with a tentative D call TRBD1 (5 bases). V was trimmed by 8 bases and J by 0 bases, leaving 13 bases between them. Germline CDR1 is LNHDA and CDR2 is SQIVND (reference sequence). This CDR3 is 14 amino acids long. The CDR3 is CASQRGGLNTEAFF. The CDR3 coding sequence is TGTGCCAGTCAGAGGGGTGGTTTGAACACTGAAGCTTTCTTT.

The rearrangement joins TRBV5-1 to TRBJ1-2; D gene unclear. Germline-derived CDR1 and CDR2 are SGHRS and YFSETQ. The length of the CDR3 is 14 residues. Trimming shortened V by 0 bases and J by 0 bases, and 6 bases separated the two germline ends. The CDR3 bases are TGCGCCAGCAGCTTGGCACAGACTAACTATGGCTACACCTTC. This codes for CASSLAQTNYGYTF.

This clone was counted a single time. The V gene is TRBV5-4, the J gene TRBJ2-5; D is undetermined. The ends were cut back, 0 bases at V and 5 bases at J, with 14 bases in the middle. The CDR3 spans 15 residues. Looked up from germline, CDR1 is SGHNT and CDR2 is YYREEE (reference sequence). The CDR3 nucleotides are TGTGCCAGCAGCTTGGCCAAAAGGGAATGGGAGACCCAGTACTTC. This encodes CASSLAKREWETQYF.

The CDR3 is CASSLGRGGRNQPQHF. The CDR3 DNA reads TGTGCCAGCAGCTTGGGGCGGGGAGGGCGCAATCAGCCCCAGCATTTT. J is TRBJ1-5 and V is TRBV5-6; no definite D call. The CDR3 spans 16 residues. Trimming left V 0 bases short and J 2 bases short, with 12 bases between. Per germline, CDR1 SGHDT and CDR2 YYEEEE. The full variable domain, with the rest looked up from reference TRBV5-6 and TRBJ1-5, is DAGVTQSPTHLIKTRGQQVTLRCSPKSGHDTVSWYQQALGQGPQFIFQYYEEEERQRGNFPDRFSGHQFPNYSSELNVNALLLGDSALYLCASSLGRGGRNQPQHFGDGTRLSIL.

In its sample, this clone was seen once. The genes are TRBV27 and TRBJ1-6, with D unresolved. Trimming took off 6 bases at V and 5 bases at J, with 5 bases between the two ends. This CDR3 region has 12 residues. Germline CDR1 MNHEY, CDR2 SMNVEV (reference sequence). CDR3 protein: CASSLNNSPLHF. Written as DNA, the CDR3 is TGTGCCAGCAGCCTCAATAATTCACCCCTCCACTTT.

V gene TRBV25-1 combines with J gene TRBJ1-4; 9 bases align to TRBD1. V lost 1 base and J lost 8; bases outside the gene matches: 11. Germline V gene sequence: CDR1 MGHDK, CDR2 SYGVNS. The CDR3 consists of 17 residues. The CDR3 DNA is TGTGCCAGCAGTGAATCCCCCCGGTGGGACAGGGAGGAAAAACTGTTTTTT. The encoded protein is CASSESPRWDREEKLFF.

The chain employs TRBV6-1 and TRBJ2-3; D tentatively fits TRBD1 or TRBD2 (5 bases each). The V end was cut by 6 bases, the J end by 5 bases, with 18 bases between. Looked up from germline, CDR1 is MNHNS and CDR2 is SASEGT. This CDR3 has 15 amino acids. CDR3 loop: CASRLGGGVRDTQYF. The DNA for the CDR3 is TGTGCCAGCAGATTGGGTGGGGGTGTGAGAGATACGCAGTATTTT.

V is TRBV11-3 and J is TRBJ2-7; D tentatively reads TRBD1 or TRBD2 (5 bases each). Per germline, CDR1 SGHNT and CDR2 YENEEA. The germline V and J ends were trimmed by 5 bases and 9 bases, with 14 bases remaining between them. CDR3 length: 12 amino acids. CDR3 sequence (DNA): TGTGCCAGCAGCCCCACCCAGGGACGGCAGTACTTC. Translation gives CASSPTQGRQYF. Variable domain in full (rest from reference TRBV11-3 and TRBJ2-7): EAGVVQSPRYKIIEKKQPVAFWCNPISGHNTLYWYLQNLGQGPELLIRYENEEAVDDSQLPKDRFSAERLKGVDSTLKIQPAELGDSAVYLCASSPTQGRQYFGPGTRLTVT.

CDR3 loop: CASSLTLRRDEQFF. CDR3 sequence (DNA): TGTGCCAGCAGCTTAACGCTACGAAGGGATGAGCAGTTCTTC. The chain carries TRBV7-3 and TRBJ2-1; D is unresolved. Germline V gene lookup returns CDR1 SGHTA and CDR2 FQGTGA. Trimming left V 0 bases short and J 8 bases short, with 11 bases between. The CDR3 is 14 residues long.

V is TRBV5-4 and J is TRBJ2-7, with D unresolved. The germline V and J ends were trimmed by 4 bases and 1 base, with 18 bases remaining between them. Looked up from germline, CDR1 is SGHNT and CDR2 is YYREEE (reference sequence). The CDR3 is 16 residues long. Here the CDR3 DNA reads TGTGCCAGCAGCCCGACCCCAGACGCTTTATCCTACGAGCAGTACTTC. The encoded protein is CASSPTPDALSYEQYF.